This TCR beta chain was captured in a study of identifying expanded T cells in peripheral blood. V gave up 5 bases and J gave up 8 bases, with 22 bases separating them. Germline V gene sequence: CDR1 SGHVS, CDR2 FQNEAQ. The CDR3 covers 16 residues. No infections or other immune events were documented during collection. The method was immunoSEQ multiplex PCR; TCRdb's version includes in-frame clones alone and lacks a portion of them. In the table there are about 52,000 clones, roughly 82% of which are singletons. As concerns this clone: Its target is unknown.

Points from the study as a whole: Over two and four weeks, about 15 and 19 clones changed, versus 1.2 between replicates. Variance in clone template counts between approximately two-week samples significantly increased with total template count across all healthy donors.

V is TRBV7-8 and J is TRBJ2-1; D gene uncertain. Sequencing was carried out using blood. The clonotype originates from a person aged 18 to 75 in good health. CDR3 region: CASSPASSGWNHEQFF. CDR3 DNA sequence: TGTGCCAGCAGCCCGGCCAGCTCGGGTTGGAATCATGAGCAGTTCTTC.